This is a list of T cell receptor beta chains from one sample in a study of cytomegalovirus exposure and HLA in healthy donors. Method: immunoSEQ multiplex PCR; TCRdb's copy keeps in-frame clones and lacks some. Here the sample spans about 150,000 clones, about 75% being singletons. The sample comprised PBMCs. The receptors were gathered from a man aged 55 to 70 in good health and CMV-seronegative. Each CDR3 is given with its conserved first and last residue. A D gene is named only where the DNA matches it firmly. Where a row states a size, it is once, few, many or the class of an expanded clone; other rows omit it.

cdr3_length: 11
d_call: .
v_call: TRBV29-1
j_call: TRBJ2-7
clone_size: .
cdr3_aa: CSVASGREQYF
cdr3_nt: TGCAGCGTTGCTTCAGGGCGAGAGCAGTACTTC

cdr3_length: 16
d_call: TRBD1
v_call: TRBV7-3
j_call: TRBJ2-2
clone_size: once
cdr3_aa: CASSLRDRGETGELFF
cdr3_nt: TGTGCCAGCAGCTTAAGGGACAGGGGGGAAACCGGGGAGCTGTTTTTT

cdr3_length: 13
d_call: .
v_call: TRBV5-1
j_call: TRBJ2-2
clone_size: .
cdr3_aa: CASSPTSAGELFF
cdr3_nt: TGCGCCAGCAGCCCTACGTCGGCCGGGGAGCTGTTTTTT

cdr3_length: 14
d_call: TRBD1
v_call: TRBV15
j_call: TRBJ2-5
clone_size: .
cdr3_aa: CATSRDRVQETQYF
cdr3_nt: TGTGCCACCAGCAGGGACAGGGTCCAAGAGACCCAGTACTTC

cdr3_length: 14
d_call: TRBD1
v_call: TRBV5-4
j_call: TRBJ2-7
clone_size: .
cdr3_aa: CASSLGQGVPEQYF
cdr3_nt: TGTGCCAGCAGCTTGGGACAGGGGGTTCCCGAGCAGTACTTC

cdr3_length: 14
d_call: .
v_call: TRBV7-2
j_call: TRBJ2-7
clone_size: once
cdr3_aa: CASSLVGGSYEQYF
cdr3_nt: TGTGCCAGCAGCTTAGTCGGCGGATCCTACGAGCAGTACTTC

cdr3_length: 13
d_call: TRBD1
v_call: TRBV7-3
j_call: TRBJ1-4
clone_size: .
cdr3_aa: CASSLNRGEKLFF
cdr3_nt: TGTGCCAGCAGCTTAAACAGGGGCGAAAAACTGTTTTTT

cdr3_length: 15
d_call: TRBD2
v_call: TRBV6-5
j_call: TRBJ2-1
clone_size: .
cdr3_aa: CASSSVLAGYNEQFF
cdr3_nt: TGTGCCAGCAGTTCCGTACTAGCGGGATACAATGAGCAGTTCTTC

cdr3_length: 16
d_call: TRBD1
v_call: TRBV5-4
j_call: TRBJ2-3
clone_size: .
cdr3_aa: CASSPTGGAGTDTQYF
cdr3_nt: TGTGCCAGCAGCCCGACAGGGGGCGCCGGCACAGATACGCAGTATTTT

cdr3_length: 13
d_call: .
v_call: TRBV11-3
j_call: TRBJ2-3
clone_size: .
cdr3_aa: CASSLGRSDTQYF
cdr3_nt: TGTGCCAGCAGCTTGGGGAGATCAGATACGCAGTATTTT

cdr3_length: 12
d_call: TRBD1
v_call: TRBV6-1
j_call: TRBJ1-5
clone_size: .
cdr3_aa: CAIQGAGQPQHF
cdr3_nt: TGTGCCATCCAGGGGGCGGGTCAGCCCCAGCATTTT

cdr3_length: 11
d_call: .
v_call: TRBV6-1
j_call: TRBJ2-1
clone_size: .
cdr3_aa: CASSGVNEQFF
cdr3_nt: TGTGCCAGCAGTGGCGTCAATGAGCAGTTCTTC

cdr3_length: 15
d_call: TRBD1
v_call: TRBV18
j_call: TRBJ2-7
clone_size: few
cdr3_aa: CASSPSGQGPYEQYF
cdr3_nt: TGTGCCAGCTCACCATCGGGACAGGGGCCCTACGAGCAGTACTTC

cdr3_length: 12
d_call: .
v_call: TRBV27
j_call: TRBJ2-1
clone_size: .
cdr3_aa: CASSPALNEQFF
cdr3_nt: TGTGCCAGCAGTCCCGCGCTCAATGAGCAGTTCTTC

cdr3_length: 17
d_call: TRBD1
v_call: TRBV6-1
j_call: TRBJ2-1
clone_size: few
cdr3_aa: CASSEWGQGSSYNEQFF
cdr3_nt: TGTGCCAGCAGTGAATGGGGACAGGGTAGTAGTTACAATGAGCAGTTCTTC

cdr3_length: 15
d_call: .
v_call: TRBV7-9
j_call: TRBJ1-4
clone_size: .
cdr3_aa: CASSWVPQGGEKLFF
cdr3_nt: TGTGCCAGCAGCTGGGTTCCCCAGGGTGGCGAAAAACTGTTTTTT

cdr3_length: 17
d_call: .
v_call: TRBV10-3
j_call: TRBJ2-7
clone_size: .
cdr3_aa: CAISRTLDSTDAYEQYF
cdr3_nt: TGTGCCATCAGCAGGACCTTAGACAGTACAGACGCCTACGAGCAGTACTTC

cdr3_length: 16
d_call: TRBD2
v_call: TRBV29-1
j_call: TRBJ2-3
clone_size: .
cdr3_aa: CSVTPGTRIRTDTQYF
cdr3_nt: TGCAGCGTCACCCCCGGGACTAGGATTCGCACAGATACGCAGTATTTT

cdr3_length: 15
d_call: .
v_call: TRBV7-2
j_call: TRBJ1-1
clone_size: few
cdr3_aa: CASSLGGGENTEAFF
cdr3_nt: TGTGCCAGCAGCTTAGGTGGAGGGGAGAACACTGAAGCTTTCTTT

cdr3_length: 14
d_call: TRBD1
v_call: TRBV5-4
j_call: TRBJ2-7
clone_size: .
cdr3_aa: CASSKDRDPLGQYF
cdr3_nt: TGTGCCAGCAGCAAAGACAGGGACCCGTTGGGGCAGTACTTC

cdr3_length: 15
d_call: .
v_call: TRBV15
j_call: TRBJ1-6
clone_size: .
cdr3_aa: CATSRDESYNSPLHF
cdr3_nt: TGTGCCACCAGCAGAGACGAGTCCTATAATTCACCCCTCCACTTT

cdr3_length: 12
d_call: .
v_call: TRBV2
j_call: TRBJ2-7
clone_size: few
cdr3_aa: CASSEAAREQYF
cdr3_nt: TGTGCCAGCAGTGAAGCCGCCAGGGAGCAGTACTTC

cdr3_length: 15
d_call: TRBD1
v_call: TRBV9
j_call: TRBJ2-2
clone_size: .
cdr3_aa: CASSSGQGWPGELFF
cdr3_nt: TGTGCCAGCAGCTCCGGACAGGGTTGGCCCGGGGAGCTGTTTTTT

cdr3_length: 16
d_call: TRBD1
v_call: TRBV27
j_call: TRBJ2-7
clone_size: .
cdr3_aa: CASKPRGTVPSYEQYF
cdr3_nt: TGTGCCAGCAAACCTAGAGGGACAGTACCATCCTACGAGCAGTACTTC

cdr3_length: 18
d_call: TRBD2
v_call: TRBV9
j_call: TRBJ2-2
clone_size: .
cdr3_aa: CASSVASWGGERTGELFF
cdr3_nt: TGTGCCAGCAGCGTAGCCTCTTGGGGGGGAGAGCGCACCGGGGAGCTGTTTTTT

cdr3_length: 16
d_call: TRBD2
v_call: TRBV18
j_call: TRBJ2-7
clone_size: .
cdr3_aa: CASSATSGRSSYEQYF
cdr3_nt: TGTGCCAGCTCTGCTACTAGCGGGAGGAGCTCCTACGAGCAGTACTTC

cdr3_length: 15
d_call: .
v_call: TRBV27
j_call: TRBJ2-7
clone_size: few
cdr3_aa: CASSLRSGGPYEQYF
cdr3_nt: TGTGCCAGCAGTTTGAGGAGTGGGGGCCCCTACGAGCAGTACTTC

cdr3_length: 11
d_call: .
v_call: TRBV28
j_call: TRBJ1-5
clone_size: .
cdr3_aa: CASFSNQPQHF
cdr3_nt: TGTGCCTCCTTTAGCAATCAGCCCCAGCATTTT

cdr3_length: 14
d_call: TRBD1
v_call: TRBV28
j_call: TRBJ2-7
clone_size: few
cdr3_aa: CASSFGDRGYEQYF
cdr3_nt: TGTGCCAGCAGTTTCGGTGACAGGGGCTACGAGCAGTACTTC

cdr3_length: 11
d_call: .
v_call: TRBV5-4
j_call: TRBJ2-7
clone_size: few
cdr3_aa: CASSSSYEQYF
cdr3_nt: TGTGCCAGCAGCTCCTCCTACGAGCAGTACTTC

cdr3_length: 16
d_call: TRBD1
v_call: TRBV5-4
j_call: TRBJ2-3
clone_size: .
cdr3_aa: CASSFGTGQRTDTQYF
cdr3_nt: TGTGCCAGCAGCTTCGGGACAGGGCAGAGGACAGATACGCAGTATTTT

cdr3_length: 17
d_call: TRBD2
v_call: TRBV11-2
j_call: TRBJ2-1
clone_size: .
cdr3_aa: CASSYTLVLAGAGEQFF
cdr3_nt: TGTGCCAGCAGCTATACCCTGGTGCTAGCGGGAGCGGGTGAGCAGTTCTTC

cdr3_length: 13
d_call: .
v_call: TRBV4-2
j_call: TRBJ1-5
clone_size: .
cdr3_aa: CASSLGSNQPQHF
cdr3_nt: TGTGCCAGCAGCCTCGGTAGCAATCAGCCCCAGCATTTT

cdr3_length: 14
d_call: .
v_call: TRBV7-9
j_call: TRBJ2-7
clone_size: .
cdr3_aa: CASSLGANSYEQYF
cdr3_nt: TGTGCCAGCAGCTTAGGGGCAAATTCCTACGAGCAGTACTTC

cdr3_length: 16
d_call: TRBD2
v_call: TRBV5-1
j_call: TRBJ2-1
clone_size: .
cdr3_aa: CASSSRIGQGGNEQFF
cdr3_nt: TGCGCCAGCAGCTCGCGAATAGGGCAGGGAGGGAATGAGCAGTTCTTC

cdr3_length: 15
d_call: .
v_call: TRBV30
j_call: TRBJ2-5
clone_size: .
cdr3_aa: CAWSVLGGTQETQYF
cdr3_nt: TGTGCCTGGAGTGTACTCGGCGGAACTCAAGAGACCCAGTACTTC

cdr3_length: 12
d_call: .
v_call: TRBV19
j_call: TRBJ1-1
clone_size: .
cdr3_aa: CASSQMNTEAFF
cdr3_nt: TGTGCCAGTTCCCAGATGAACACTGAAGCTTTCTTT

cdr3_length: 14
d_call: TRBD1
v_call: TRBV6-5
j_call: TRBJ1-2
clone_size: .
cdr3_aa: CASSYQDREGGYTF
cdr3_nt: TGTGCCAGCAGTTACCAGGACAGGGAGGGTGGCTACACCTTC

cdr3_length: 16
d_call: TRBD1
v_call: TRBV5-4
j_call: TRBJ1-4
clone_size: .
cdr3_aa: CASSFDRGATNEKLFF
cdr3_nt: TGTGCCAGCAGCTTTGACAGGGGGGCAACTAATGAAAAACTGTTTTTT

cdr3_length: 14
d_call: TRBD1
v_call: TRBV11-2
j_call: TRBJ2-1
clone_size: .
cdr3_aa: CASSLGDRYNEQFF
cdr3_nt: TGTGCCAGCAGCTTAGGGGACAGATACAATGAGCAGTTCTTC

cdr3_length: 13
d_call: TRBD2
v_call: TRBV14
j_call: TRBJ2-1
clone_size: .
cdr3_aa: CASSHKAGAEQFF
cdr3_nt: TGTGCCAGCAGTCACAAAGCGGGAGCTGAGCAGTTCTTC

cdr3_length: 13
d_call: TRBD1
v_call: TRBV29-1
j_call: TRBJ2-7
clone_size: .
cdr3_aa: CSGGDREPYEQYF
cdr3_nt: TGCAGCGGAGGAGACAGGGAACCCTACGAGCAGTACTTC

cdr3_length: 15
d_call: .
v_call: TRBV2
j_call: TRBJ1-2
clone_size: .
cdr3_aa: CASSESGRGSDGYTF
cdr3_nt: TGTGCCAGCAGTGAAAGCGGGAGGGGAAGTGATGGCTACACCTTC

cdr3_length: 17
d_call: TRBD2
v_call: TRBV10-3
j_call: TRBJ2-3
clone_size: .
cdr3_aa: CAISQGTSGTSTDTQYF
cdr3_nt: TGTGCCATCAGCCAGGGGACTAGCGGGACGAGCACAGATACGCAGTATTTT

cdr3_length: 13
d_call: .
v_call: TRBV7-2
j_call: TRBJ1-5
clone_size: .
cdr3_aa: CASSFRGNQPQHF
cdr3_nt: TGTGCCAGCAGCTTCAGGGGCAATCAGCCCCAGCATTTT

cdr3_length: 13
d_call: TRBD2
v_call: TRBV6-1
j_call: TRBJ2-1
clone_size: few
cdr3_aa: CASRSSGDNEQFF
cdr3_nt: TGTGCCAGCAGGTCTAGCGGAGACAATGAGCAGTTCTTC

cdr3_length: 16
d_call: .
v_call: TRBV5-1
j_call: TRBJ2-5
clone_size: .
cdr3_aa: CASSSGVGGSQETQYF
cdr3_nt: TGCGCCAGCAGCTCGGGGGTAGGCGGGTCCCAAGAGACCCAGTACTTC

cdr3_length: 16
d_call: TRBD2
v_call: TRBV29-1
j_call: TRBJ2-1
clone_size: few
cdr3_aa: CSVGGLAGGAYNEQFF
cdr3_nt: TGCAGCGTTGGGGGTTTGGCGGGGGGAGCCTACAATGAGCAGTTCTTC

cdr3_length: 12
d_call: .
v_call: TRBV5-1
j_call: TRBJ2-7
clone_size: .
cdr3_aa: CASSLDYYEQYF
cdr3_nt: TGCGCCAGCAGCTTGGACTACTACGAGCAGTACTTC

cdr3_length: 15
d_call: TRBD1
v_call: TRBV5-1
j_call: TRBJ2-5
clone_size: .
cdr3_aa: CASSPGQGSPETQYF
cdr3_nt: TGCGCCAGCAGCCCCGGACAGGGGAGTCCGGAGACCCAGTACTTC